A single sample is the source of the 31 T cell receptor beta chains below, sequenced in a study of cytomegalovirus exposure and HLA in healthy donors. Amplification used 60 Vbeta primers and 13 Jbeta primers. The assay was immunoSEQ multiplex PCR, and TCRdb's table has in-frame clones only and misses some. The repertoire consists of about 130,000 clones, with around four fifths occurring once and the leading ten covering 5.5% to 8%. The sequenced sample consisted of PBMCs. These receptors all come from a male donor in good health and CMV-seronegative.

The rearrangement uses TRBV27 and TRBJ2-7; 9 bases line up with TRBD2. Germline assignment: CDR1 MNHEY and CDR2 SMNVEV (reference sequence). The CDR3 spans 15 residues. V was clipped by 6 bases and J by 4 bases; unmatched bases: 10. The DNA for the CDR3 is TGTGCCAGCAGCCGCAAGGGACTAGCCGGTTACGAGCAGTACTTC. Its protein product is CASSRKGLAGYEQYF.

The chain combines TRBV29-1 with TRBJ2-3; no reliable D call. The CDR3 contains 14 residues. Trimming stripped 4 bases from V and 6 bases from J, with 17 bases between. Germline CDR1 SQVTM, CDR2 ANQGSEA. CDR3 sequence (DNA): TGCAGCGTTGTCAGGCAGGATCTCAGGGATACGCAGTATTTT. It yields the protein CSVVRQDLRDTQYF.

This clone showed up just a few times. This sequence joins TRBV5-4 and TRBJ2-7; 8 nucleotides match TRBD1. The CDR3 is 13 amino acids. Germline CDR1 reads SGHNT; CDR2 reads YYREEE (reference sequence). The V gene end was trimmed by 3 bases and the J gene end by 7 bases; junction bases not matched to a gene: 6. DNA of the CDR3: TGTGCCAGCAGCTCCCAGGGGGCGGGAGAGCAGTACTTC. Its translation: CASSSQGAGEQYF.

This clone was counted once. The V call is TRBV28, the J call TRBJ1-1, with 7 bases aligning to TRBD1. CDR1 is MDHEN, CDR2 SYDVKM, per germline. Unmatched junction bases numbered 18, after V lost 6 bases and J lost 5 bases. The CDR3 has 17 residues. The CDR3 coding sequence is TGTGCCAGCAGGTCCGACTTAGAGGCAGGGGGAGTGACTGAAGCTTTCTTT. Its protein product is CASRSDLEAGGVTEAFF.

V gene TRBV4-2 combines with J gene TRBJ1-6, with a possible D match to TRBD1 (6 bases). The CDR3 is 16 residues long. Germline V gives CDR1 LGHNA, CDR2 YNFKEQ. Trimming took off 4 bases at V and 10 bases at J, with 20 bases between the two ends. Here the CDR3 DNA reads TGTGCCAGCAGCCTCAGGGGCCGGGGCGCGGAGTCACCCCTCCACTTT. Translated: CASSLRGRGAESPLHF.

The chain joins TRBV6-5 to TRBJ1-5; D is possibly TRBD1 (5 bases). The germline V gene has CDR1 MNHEY and CDR2 SVGAGI. V was pared by 0 bases and J by 1 base, with 7 bases between. The CDR3 is made up of 15 amino acids. CDR3: CASSYSRASNQPQHF. For the CDR3, the DNA is TGTGCCAGCAGTTACTCCAGGGCAAGCAATCAGCCCCAGCATTTT.

The chain links TRBV19 to TRBJ1-2; TRBD1 matches 8 bases. CDR3 size: 15 residues. Germline lookup yields CDR1 LNHDA and CDR2 SQIVND (reference sequence). Trimming took 5 bases from V and 8 from J; bases not matched to a gene: 13. The CDR3 spells CASSPGQGLIRGYTF. DNA of the CDR3: TGTGCCAGTAGTCCTGGACAGGGTCTGATTCGAGGCTACACCTTC.

J is TRBJ2-1 and V is TRBV7-2, with 9 bases identical to TRBD1. Trimming took 4 bases from V and 6 from J; bases not matched to a gene: 7. The CDR3 length is 15 residues. CDR1 is SGHTA, CDR2 FQGNSA, per germline. DNA for the CDR3: TGTGCCAGCAGCTCACAGGGGGCAGTAAGCAATGAGCAGTTCTTC. The encoded protein is CASSSQGAVSNEQFF.

The rearrangement uses TRBV5-1 and TRBJ2-7; 7 bases agree with TRBD2. The CDR3 has 14 residues. After removal of 0 bases from V and 6 bases from J, the junction contained 6 bases not matched to a gene. The germline gives CDR1 SGHRS, CDR2 YFSETQ. The CDR3 loop reads CASSLELSGTEQYF. CDR3 DNA: TGCGCCAGCAGCTTGGAGTTGAGCGGGACCGAGCAGTACTTC.

The chain links TRBV2 to TRBJ2-2; 7 nucleotides line up with TRBD1. Germline V gene sequence: CDR1 SNHLY, CDR2 FYNNEI. The junction had 11 bases not matched to a gene; V was cut back by 7 bases and J by 6 bases. The CDR3 spans 15 residues. The CDR3 nucleotides are TGTGCCAGCATGTTTCGACAGGGTCTAGCCGGGGAGCTGTTTTTT. It encodes CASMFRQGLAGELFF.

This chain's CDR3 is CASSPAGTGIPEQFF. CDR3 bases: TGTGCCAGCAGCCCCGCCGGGACAGGGATTCCAGAGCAGTTCTTC. This chain connects TRBV11-2 to TRBJ2-1; 9 bases fit TRBD1. CDR1 is SGHAT, CDR2 FQNNGV, per germline. The trim removed 5 bases at V and 10 bases at J, leaving 12 bases unmatched. The CDR3 spans 15 residues. The entire variable domain, with the rest obtained from reference TRBV11-2 and TRBJ2-1, is as follows: EAGVAQSPRYKIIEKRQSVAFWCNPISGHATLYWYQQILGQGPKLLIQFQNNGVVDDSQLPKDRFSAERLKGVDSTLKIQPAKLEDSAVYLCASSPAGTGIPEQFFGPGTRLTVL.

This chain joins TRBV7-2 and TRBJ1-2; TRBD1 matches 8 bases. V lost 8 bases to trimming and J lost 2 bases; unmatched junction nucleotides: 13. From germline, CDR1 is SGHTA and CDR2 FQGNSA. The CDR3 extends over 16 amino acids. CDR3 loop: CASPGQGAVENYGYTF. As DNA, the CDR3 is TGTGCCAGCCCGGGGCAGGGGGCGGTCGAGAACTATGGCTACACCTTC.

The chain uses TRBV7-3 and TRBJ2-3; 9 bases are a match to TRBD1. In germline, CDR1 is SGHTA, CDR2 FQGTGA. The length of the CDR3 is 15 residues. Trimming cost V 5 bases and J 5 bases; bases outside gene matches: 8. The CDR3 spells CASSQVGQGKDTQYF. The CDR3 DNA reads TGTGCCAGCAGCCAAGTGGGACAGGGAAAAGATACGCAGTATTTT.

The V gene is TRBV6-5, the J gene TRBJ2-1, with TRBD2 matching over 8 bases. V lost 7 bases to trimming and J lost 10 bases; unmatched junction nucleotides: 15. CDR3 length: 15 amino acids. CDR1 and CDR2 (germline): MNHEY, SVGAGI. CDR3 bases: TGTGCCAGCACCCGAGGGAGCGGGAGCCTCAGAGAGCAGTTCTTC. Its protein is CASTRGSGSLREQFF.

V gene TRBV30 combines with J gene TRBJ1-2; TRBD1 might be the D (5 bases). CDR1 is GTSNPN and CDR2 is SVGIG in the germline V gene (reference sequence). Trimming shortened V by 0 bases and J by 5 bases, and 25 bases separated the two germline ends. This CDR3 has 18 residues. The CDR3 sequence: CAWSVHPLPGHSGYGYTF. The CDR3 coding sequence is TGTGCCTGGAGTGTACACCCTCTCCCAGGACATTCAGGGTATGGCTACACCTTC.

The rearrangement links TRBV25-1 to TRBJ2-7, with 8 bases matching TRBD1. CDR3 length: 15 amino acids. Germline lookup yields CDR1 MGHDK and CDR2 SYGVNS. J lost 2 bases, V lost 1 base, and 4 bases had no gene match. DNA for the CDR3: TGTGCCAGCAGTGAATCCGGACAGGGAACCTACGAGCAGTACTTC. This encodes CASSESGQGTYEQYF.

The chain is built from TRBV4-3 and TRBJ2-5; 9 nucleotides align to TRBD1. Per germline, CDR1 LGHNA and CDR2 YSLEER. The trim removed 1 base at V and 4 bases at J, leaving 4 bases unmatched. The CDR3 covers 15 residues. CDR3 sequence: CASSQAGQGRETQYF. The CDR3 bases are TGCGCCAGCAGCCAAGCGGGACAGGGAAGAGAGACCCAGTACTTC.

This clone came up a few times. The CDR3 here is CASSQDGGTSGDEQYF. The CDR3 nucleotides are TGTGCCAGCAGCCAAGATGGAGGGACTAGCGGGGACGAGCAGTACTTC. The J gene is TRBJ2-7, the V gene TRBV4-2, with 13 bases aligning to TRBD2. This CDR3 has 16 amino acids. Germline CDR1 and CDR2: LGHNA and YNFKEQ. Germline trimming cut 0 bases from V and 5 bases from J; bases unmatched to any gene: 4.

The CDR3 reads CASSLDGSYHNEQFF. As DNA, the CDR3 is TGCGCCAGCAGCTTGGATGGGAGCTACCACAATGAGCAGTTCTTC. V gene TRBV5-1 combines with J gene TRBJ2-1; a possible D gene is TRBD2 (5 bases). The CDR3 runs to 15 residues. Germline V lookup: CDR1 SGHRS, CDR2 YFSETQ. The germline V and J ends were trimmed by 0 bases and 5 bases, with 12 bases remaining between them.

V usage is TRBV5-8 and J usage is TRBJ2-6, with TRBD1 matching 7 bases. Germline V gene data show CDR1 as SGHTS and CDR2 as YDEGEE. J lost 1 base, V lost 3 bases, and 7 bases had no gene match. The CDR3 has 17 amino acids. The CDR3 DNA follows: TGTGCCAGCAGCTCATTTACAGGGGATTCTGGGGCCAACGTCCTGACTTTC. Translation: CASSSFTGDSGANVLTF. Complete variable domain (other parts from reference TRBV5-8 and TRBJ2-6): EAGVTQSPTHLIKTRGQQATLRCSPISGHTSVYWYQQALGLGLQFLLWYDEGEERNRGNFPPRFSGRQFPNYSSELNVNALELEDSALYLCASSSFTGDSGANVLTFGAGSRLTVL.

The chain uses TRBV28 and TRBJ2-7, with 10 bases aligning to TRBD1. Unmatched junction bases numbered 3, after V lost 10 bases and J lost 3 bases. CDR3 size: 12 residues. CDR1 MDHEN and CDR2 SYDVKM come from the germline V gene. CDR3 sequence: CATRTGGYEQYF. CDR3 DNA: TGTGCCACACGGACAGGGGGCTACGAGCAGTACTTC.

The chain links TRBV29-1 to TRBJ1-1, with no clear D. This CDR3 is 13 amino acids long. Trimming shortened V by 7 bases and J by 4 bases, and 16 bases separated the two germline ends. Looked up from germline, CDR1 is SQVTM and CDR2 is ANQGSEA. The CDR3 DNA sequence: TGCAGCGCTTCGGACTTCCCGGGCACTGAAGCTTTCTTT. Protein: CSASDFPGTEAFF.

The rearrangement joins TRBV15 to TRBJ2-3; a weak D match, TRBD1 (6 bases). This CDR3 region has 14 residues. Germline assignment: CDR1 LNHNV and CDR2 YYDKDF (reference sequence). V lost 4 bases and J lost 1, with 9 bases in between. The CDR3 sequence: CATSTRTGTDTQYF. Written as DNA, the CDR3 is TGTGCCACCAGCACCCGGACAGGCACAGATACGCAGTATTTT.

This clone has only a few counts. The CDR3 nucleotides read TGTGCCAGCAGTTCCTTACCGGGACAGGGCGCAGATACGCAGTATTTT. It yields the protein CASSSLPGQGADTQYF. The V and J genes are TRBV28 and TRBJ2-3, with 9 bases fitting TRBD1. Germline lookup yields CDR1 MDHEN and CDR2 SYDVKM. Unmatched junction bases numbered 9, after V lost 4 bases and J lost 4 bases. The CDR3 extends over 16 amino acids.

CDR3 loop: CATSREGGLGEQYF. The CDR3 bases are TGTGCCACCAGCAGAGAGGGGGGGTTAGGCGAGCAGTACTTC. The rearrangement uses TRBV15 and TRBJ2-7, with 7 bases lining up with TRBD2. Germline assignment: CDR1 LNHNV and CDR2 YYDKDF (reference sequence). V dropped 0 bases and J dropped 6; count of bases not matched to a gene: 5. The CDR3 contains 14 residues.

The chain carries TRBV29-1 and TRBJ2-1, with D possibly matching TRBD1 (6 bases). CDR1 is SQVTM, CDR2 ANQGSEA, per germline. V lost 6 bases and J 5 bases, leaving 14 bases between the germline ends. This CDR3 has 13 amino acids. The CDR3 sequence is CSVRGTLDNEQFF. The CDR3 DNA reads TGCAGCGTAAGGGGGACCCTCGACAATGAGCAGTTCTTC.

The chain joins TRBV30 to TRBJ2-7, with D possibly TRBD2 on 5 matching bases. With 0 bases removed from V and 0 bases from J, the gap between germline ends came to 9 bases. Germline CDR1 reads GTSNPN; CDR2 reads SVGIG (reference sequence). The CDR3 sequence is 14 residues long. The CDR3 bases are TGTGCCTGGAGTGTTAGTCGGGGCTCCTACGAGCAGTACTTC. Protein product: CAWSVSRGSYEQYF. The variable domain in full, with the rest retrieved from reference TRBV30 and TRBJ2-7, is SQTIHQWPATLVQPVGSPLSLECTVEGTSNPNLYWYRQAAGRGLQLLFYSVGIGQISSEVPQNLSASRPQDRQFILSSKKLLLSDSGFYLCAWSVSRGSYEQYFGPGTRLTVT.

This clone was seen a handful of times. Other nucleotide sequences from this sample produce the same CDR3. The chain carries TRBV28 and TRBJ1-2, with D possibly matching TRBD1 (5 bases). Germline CDR1 reads MDHEN; CDR2 reads SYDVKM. This CDR3 spans 13 amino acids. V dropped 3 bases and J dropped 1 base, with 6 bases sitting between them. CDR3 sequence: CASSFGGNYGYTF. The DNA for the CDR3 is TGTGCCAGCAGTTTCGGGGGTAACTATGGCTACACCTTC.

This rearrangement joins TRBV9 to TRBJ2-7; D might be TRBD1 (6 bases). V was pared by 3 bases and J by 0 bases, with 13 bases between. Germline V gives CDR1 SGDLS, CDR2 YYNGEE. The CDR3 contains 15 residues. In nucleotides, the CDR3 is TGTGCCAGCAGCGCAGGGGCGGTTAGCTCCTACGAGCAGTACTTC. Translation gives CASSAGAVSSYEQYF.

The chain recombines TRBV11-2 with TRBJ2-7; D uncertain. The CDR3 extends over 14 amino acids. Germline-derived CDR1 and CDR2 are SGHAT and FQNNGV. The V gene lost 5 bases and the J gene lost 6 bases, with 17 bases spanning the gap. CDR3 in amino acids: CASSPRFGRGEQYF. CDR3 nucleotides: TGTGCCAGCAGCCCAAGGTTTGGTAGAGGCGAGCAGTACTTC.

The CDR3: CASSYPNTGGETQYF. The DNA for the CDR3 is TGTGCCAGCAGTTACCCAAATACAGGGGGTGAGACCCAGTACTTC. The genes are TRBV6-5 and TRBJ2-5; TRBD1 matches 8 bases. This CDR3 has 15 amino acids. J was trimmed by 5 bases and V by 2 bases; bases with no gene match: 7. Germline-derived CDR1 and CDR2 are MNHEY and SVGAGI.